This T cell receptor beta chain was captured by sequencing in a study of CD8+ T cells in alopecia areata. Investigators isolated RNA and reverse transcribed it into cDNA to act as the sequencing template. Sequencing was performed with immunoSEQ multiplex PCR; in TCRdb, only in-frame clones are kept and a portion is missing. The data hold 200,000 or so clones, with more than 50% observed a single time. Notes on the study in general: TCRs were shared less clearly across patients than in mice, possibly for HLA-related reasons.

CD4+ and CD8+ T cells were sorted from PBMCs stained for CD3, CD4 and CD8. V was shortened by 4 bases and J by 4 bases, with 7 bases between the two germline ends. Per germline, CDR1 SQVTM and CDR2 ANQGSEA. The length of the CDR3 is 11 residues. This clone has more than one count but fewer than ten. What it binds is unknown. Other DNA variants within this sample encode the same CDR3. V is TRBV29-1 and J is TRBJ1-1, with unresolved D. The clonotype comes from a human donor in good health. Sequencing was done on a sample of CD8+ T cells sorted from blood. In nucleotides, the CDR3 is TGCAGCGTTGTCCGTGGCACTGAAGCTTTCTTT. Its protein product is CSVVRGTEAFF.